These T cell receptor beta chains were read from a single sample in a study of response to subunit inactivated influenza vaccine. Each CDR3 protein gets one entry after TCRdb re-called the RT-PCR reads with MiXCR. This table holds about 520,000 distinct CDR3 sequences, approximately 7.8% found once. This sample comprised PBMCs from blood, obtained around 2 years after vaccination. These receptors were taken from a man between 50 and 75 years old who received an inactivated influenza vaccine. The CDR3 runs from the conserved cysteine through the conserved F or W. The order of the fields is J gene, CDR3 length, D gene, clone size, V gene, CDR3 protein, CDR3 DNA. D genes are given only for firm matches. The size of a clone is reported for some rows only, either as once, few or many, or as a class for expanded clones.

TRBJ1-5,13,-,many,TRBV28,CASSPGTRQPQHF,TGTGCCAGCAGTCCCGGGACGAGACAGCCCCAGCATTTT
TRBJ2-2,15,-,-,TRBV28,CASSFGLARNGELFF,TGTGCCAGCAGTTTCGGACTGGCCCGAAACGGGGAGCTGTTTTTT
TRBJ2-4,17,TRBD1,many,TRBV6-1,CASSRGTGSLAKNIQYF,TGTGCCAGCAGCCGCGGGACAGGGTCGCTAGCCAAAAACATTCAGTACTTC
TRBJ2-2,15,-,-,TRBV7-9,CASSAHRTITGELFF,TGTGCCAGCAGCGCGCACCGGACTATTACCGGGGAGCTGTTTTTT
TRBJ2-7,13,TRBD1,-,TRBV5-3,CARSLAGQNEQYF,TGTGCCAGAAGCTTGGCGGGACAGAACGAGCAGTACTTC
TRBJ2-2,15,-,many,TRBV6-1,CASKRGASRTGELFF,TGTGCCAGCAAGCGTGGGGCCAGTCGAACCGGGGAGCTGTTTTTT
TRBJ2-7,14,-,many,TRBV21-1,CASSSWDTSYEQYF,TGTGCCAGCAGCAGCTGGGACACCTCCTACGAGCAGTACTTC
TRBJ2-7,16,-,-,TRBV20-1,CSATSSSLLAYNEQYF,TGCAGTGCTACCAGCAGCTCCTTATTGGCTTATAACGAGCAGTACTTC
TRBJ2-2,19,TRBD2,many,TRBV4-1,CASSQPPGLAGRNTGELFF,TGCGCCAGCAGCCAACCCCCGGGACTAGCAGGAAGGAACACCGGGGAGCTGTTTTTT
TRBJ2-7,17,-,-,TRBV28,CASSFFQGTLFSYEQYF,TGTGCCAGCAGTTTTTTCCAGGGTACCCTATTCTCCTACGAGCAGTACTTC
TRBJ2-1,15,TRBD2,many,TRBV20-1,CSAKSGSDTYNEQFF,TGCAGTGCTAAAAGCGGGAGTGATACCTACAATGAGCAGTTCTTC
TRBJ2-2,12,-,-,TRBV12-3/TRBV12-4,CASNLLVGELFF,TGTGCCAGCAACCTACTAGTAGGGGAGCTGTTTTTT
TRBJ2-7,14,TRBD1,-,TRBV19,CVSSIRDSRYEQYF,TGTGTCAGTAGTATTAGGGACAGTCGTTACGAGCAGTACTTC
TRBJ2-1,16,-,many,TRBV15,CATSEGDRGFYNEQFF,TGTGCCACCAGCGAGGGGGATAGGGGTTTCTACAATGAGCAGTTCTTC
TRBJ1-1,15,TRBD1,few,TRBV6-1,CASRPDRVMNTEAFF,TGTGCCAGCAGACCCGACAGGGTCATGAACACTGAAGCTTTCTTT
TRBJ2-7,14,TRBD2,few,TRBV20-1,CSATGTSGIYEQYF,TGCAGTGCTACAGGGACTAGCGGGATCTACGAGCAGTACTTC
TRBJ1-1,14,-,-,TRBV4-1,CASSPRDGNTEAFF,TGCGCCAGCAGTCCCCGGGACGGGAACACTGAAGCTTTCTTT
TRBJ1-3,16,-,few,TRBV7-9,CASSLVSYSSGNTIYF,TGTGCCAGCAGCTTAGTTAGTTACAGCTCTGGAAACACCATATATTTT
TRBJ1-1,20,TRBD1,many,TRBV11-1,CASSLAPTTGLGNPPNRAFF,TGTGCCAGCAGCTTAGCCCCAACGACAGGGTTGGGGAATCCACCGAACCGCGCTTTCTTT
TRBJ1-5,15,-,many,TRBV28,CASSLRGRGNQPQHF,TGTGCCAGCAGTTTGCGGGGGCGCGGCAATCAGCCCCAGCATTTT
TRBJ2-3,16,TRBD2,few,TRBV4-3,CASSPSSGVGTDTQYF,TGCGCCAGCAGCCCAAGTAGCGGGGTGGGCACAGATACGCAGTATTTT
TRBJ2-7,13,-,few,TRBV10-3,CAINPTESYEQYF,TGTGCCATCAATCCGACAGAATCCTACGAGCAGTACTTC
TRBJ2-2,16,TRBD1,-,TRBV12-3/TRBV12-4,CASRLGGQGASGELFF,TGTGCCAGCAGACTGGGGGGACAGGGGGCCTCCGGGGAGCTGTTTTTT
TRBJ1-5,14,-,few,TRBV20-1,CSALPFGTNQPQHF,TGCAGTGCGCTCCCGTTCGGGACCAATCAGCCCCAGCATTTT
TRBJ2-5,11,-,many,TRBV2,CASSGELSQYF,TGTGCCAGCAGTGGGGAGCTTTCCCAGTACTTC
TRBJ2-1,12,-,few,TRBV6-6,CASSYAVAEQFF,TGTGCCAGCAGTTACGCGGTAGCCGAGCAGTTCTTC
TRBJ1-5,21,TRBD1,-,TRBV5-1,CASSFSKGPRDRVRFNQPQHF,TGCGCCAGCAGCTTCTCCAAGGGCCCACGGGACAGAGTTAGATTCAATCAGCCCCAGCATTTT
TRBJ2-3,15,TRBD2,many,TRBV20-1,CSAGGDSRGTDTQYF,TGCAGTGCGGGGGGGGACTCCCGGGGCACAGATACGCAGTATTTT
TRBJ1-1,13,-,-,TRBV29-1,CSVVRTADTEAFF,TGCAGCGTTGTGAGGACTGCAGACACTGAAGCTTTCTTT
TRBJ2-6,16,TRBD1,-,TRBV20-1,CSAPGTALKGANVLTF,TGCAGTGCCCCCGGGACAGCGTTAAAGGGGGCCAACGTCCTGACTTTC
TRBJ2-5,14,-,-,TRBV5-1,CASSFTRGQETQYF,TGCGCCAGCAGCTTTACTAGGGGGCAAGAGACCCAGTACTTC
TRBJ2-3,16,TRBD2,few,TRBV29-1,CSVESRASGSTDTQYF,TGCAGCGTTGAAAGTAGGGCTAGCGGGAGCACAGATACGCAGTATTTT
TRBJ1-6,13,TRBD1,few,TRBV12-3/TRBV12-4,CASRPGQNSPLHF,TGTGCCAGCAGGCCGGGACAGAATTCACCCCTCCACTTT
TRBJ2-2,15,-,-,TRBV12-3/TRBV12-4,CASSLRAGFTGELFF,TGTGCCAGCAGTTTAAGGGCAGGGTTCACCGGGGAGCTGTTTTTT
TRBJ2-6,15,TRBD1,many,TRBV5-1,CASFKTGSGANVLTF,TGCGCCAGCTTTAAGACAGGGTCTGGGGCCAACGTCCTGACTTTC
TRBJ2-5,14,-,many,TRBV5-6,CASSLWGAGETQYF,TGTGCCAGCAGCTTGTGGGGGGCAGGGGAGACCCAGTACTTC
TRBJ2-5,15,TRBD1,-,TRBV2,CASSDGTGIQETQYF,TGTGCCAGCAGTGATGGGACAGGGATCCAAGAGACCCAGTACTTC
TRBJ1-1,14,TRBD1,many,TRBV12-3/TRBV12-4,CASSEQGMNTEAFF,TGTGCCAGCAGCGAACAGGGGATGAACACTGAAGCTTTCTTT
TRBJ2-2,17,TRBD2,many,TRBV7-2,CASSLTEAGVYTGELFF,TGTGCCAGCAGCTTAACGGAAGCGGGGGTGTACACCGGGGAGCTGTTTTTT
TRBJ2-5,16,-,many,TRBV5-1,CASSLFGTAAGETQYF,TGCGCCAGCAGCTTGTTCGGGACGGCGGCGGGGGAGACCCAGTACTTC
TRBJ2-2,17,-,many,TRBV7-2,CASSPPWGMRYTGELFF,TGTGCCAGCAGCCCGCCTTGGGGGATGCGATACACCGGGGAGCTGTTTTTT
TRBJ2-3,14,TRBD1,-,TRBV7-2,CASSPRDRGLLQYF,TGTGCCAGCAGCCCCCGGGACAGGGGGCTCCTGCAGTATTTT
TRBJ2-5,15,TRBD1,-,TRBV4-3,CASSQVGTGEETQYF,TGCGCCAGCAGCCAAGTGGGGACAGGGGAAGAGACCCAGTACTTC
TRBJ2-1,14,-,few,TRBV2,CARGSVDRRNEQFF,TGTGCCAGGGGGAGTGTGGACAGAAGGAATGAGCAGTTCTTC
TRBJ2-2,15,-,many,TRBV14,CASSQQLGVPGELFF,TGTGCCAGCAGCCAACAACTAGGAGTGCCCGGGGAGCTGTTTTTT
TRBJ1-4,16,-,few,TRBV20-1,CSATTRSDRPSEKLFF,TGCAGTGCTACCACACGATCAGACAGGCCGTCCGAAAAACTGTTTTTT
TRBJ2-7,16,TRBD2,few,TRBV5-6,CASSLRDGLAAYEQYF,TGTGCCAGCAGCTTGCGGGACGGACTAGCGGCCTACGAGCAGTACTTC
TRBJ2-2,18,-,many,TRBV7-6,CASSLALRQQPNTGELFF,TGTGCCAGCAGCTTAGCGCTAAGACAGCAACCGAACACCGGGGAGCTGTTTTTT
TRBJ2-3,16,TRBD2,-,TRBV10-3,CAIRSLAGALTDTQYF,TGTGCCATCAGAAGTCTAGCGGGGGCCCTCACAGATACGCAGTATTTT
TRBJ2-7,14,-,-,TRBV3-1,CASSLGTVRYEQYF,TGTGCCAGCAGCTTAGGGACGGTACGATACGAGCAGTACTTC
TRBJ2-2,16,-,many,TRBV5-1,CASSGTSISNTGELFF,TGCGCCAGCAGCGGTACATCTATATCGAACACCGGGGAGCTGTTTTTT
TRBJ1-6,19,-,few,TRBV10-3,CAISEAPLLGKGYNSPLHF,TGTGCCATCAGTGAGGCGCCCCTATTGGGGAAGGGATATAATTCACCCCTCCACTTT
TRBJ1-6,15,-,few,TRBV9,CASSVGIRETRTLHF,TGTGCCAGCAGCGTAGGCATCAGGGAGACTCGGACCCTCCACTTT
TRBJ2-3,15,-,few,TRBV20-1,CSARDYQGMGDTQYF,TGCAGTGCTAGAGATTACCAGGGAATGGGGGATACGCAGTATTTT
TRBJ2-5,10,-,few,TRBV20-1,CSARHETQYF,TGCAGTGCAAGACACGAGACCCAGTACTTC
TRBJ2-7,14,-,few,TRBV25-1,CASSEPGEGAEQYF,TGTGCCAGCAGTGAGCCGGGAGAGGGTGCCGAGCAGTACTTC
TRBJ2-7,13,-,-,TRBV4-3,CASSQTQGYEQYF,TGCGCCAGCAGCCAAACACAGGGATACGAGCAGTACTTC